The 9 T cell receptor beta chains listed next were all sequenced from one sample in a study of cytomegalovirus exposure and HLA in healthy donors. Use of 60 Vbeta and 13 Jbeta primers characterized the PCR. The repertoire was sequenced with immunoSEQ multiplex PCR; TCRdb's copy has only in-frame clones and lacks some. The table shows roughly 80,000 clones, with 84% occurring only once. Source material: PBMCs. The receptor source for this set is a woman aged 45 to 65 in good health and CMV-seronegative.

The chain has TRBV6-5 and TRBJ1-1; no definite D call. The CDR3 totals 14 residues. Trimming pared 2 bases from V and 1 base from J, leaving 8 bases between. Looked up from germline, CDR1 is MNHEY and CDR2 is SVGAGI. The CDR3 reads CASSYRVSNTEAFF. The CDR3 DNA follows: TGTGCCAGCAGTTACCGTGTATCGAACACTGAAGCTTTCTTT.

The DNA of the CDR3 is TGTGCCAGCAGCCTAGAGGGGGGGGTCCGAGGCAATGAGCAGTTCTTC. This codes for CASSLEGGVRGNEQFF. V gene TRBV7-9 combines with J gene TRBJ2-1, with a weak D call TRBD2 (7 bases). V shed 5 bases and J shed 6 bases, with 20 bases lying between them. Germline V gene data show CDR1 as SEHNR and CDR2 as FQNEAQ (reference sequence). The CDR3 sequence is 16 residues long.

The V gene is TRBV7-2, the J gene TRBJ2-7; D unresolved. This CDR3 contains 15 residues. Trimming took off 5 bases at V and 0 bases at J, with 14 bases between the two ends. The V gene's germline CDR1 is SGHTA and CDR2 FQGNSA. Here the CDR3 reads CASSPLTSSSYEQYF. The CDR3 region has the DNA TGTGCCAGCAGCCCCTTAACGTCGAGCTCCTACGAGCAGTACTTC.

This clone was detected only once. The chain joins TRBV10-3 to TRBJ2-1; 12 bases agree with TRBD2. The V segment lost 8 bases and the J segment 1 base; nucleotides outside the gene matches: 9. CDR3 length equals 17 residues. Germline-derived CDR1 and CDR2 are ENHRY and SYGVKD. The CDR3 region has the DNA TGTGCCATCGGAACTAGCGGGAGGTTCACTTCCTACAATGAGCAGTTCTTC. As protein: CAIGTSGRFTSYNEQFF.

On this clone itself: One end of the junction fails to match germline, which may point to a read error. This chain uses TRBV7-7 with TRBJ2-3; 9 bases line up with TRBD1. This CDR3 region has 19 residues. Looked up from germline, CDR1 is SSHAT and CDR2 is FNYEAQ (reference sequence). As DNA, the CDR3 is TGTGCTAGCAGCTTAGGTTGGGACAGGGTGTCGGGGGAAACAGATACGCAGTATTTT. Its protein is CASSLGWDRVSGETDTQYF.

CDR3 residues: CAIKEAPRESGDTIYF. In DNA form, the CDR3 reads TGTGCCATCAAAGAAGCCCCCAGGGAATCCGGAGACACCATATATTTT. The rearrangement links TRBV10-3 to TRBJ1-3, with a weak D call TRBD1 (5 bases). V was clipped by 7 bases and J by 8 bases, with 24 bases between them. Per the germline V gene, CDR1 is ENHRY and CDR2 is SYGVKD. The CDR3 is 16 amino acids.

The chain employs TRBV29-1 and TRBJ2-5; TRBD2 might be the D (6 bases). CDR3 length: 14 residues. Trimming shortened V by 4 bases and J by 5 bases, and 17 bases separated the two germline ends. The germline CDR1 and CDR2 sequences are SQVTM and ANQGSEA. The CDR3 DNA reads as TGCAGCGTTGCTTCGGGAGTCTTTTTGGAGACCCAGTACTTC. Its translation: CSVASGVFLETQYF. Variable domain in full (rest from reference TRBV29-1 and TRBJ2-5): SAVISQKPSRDICQRGTSLTIQCQVDSQVTMMFWYRQQPGQSLTLIATANQGSEATYESGFVIDKFPISRPNLTFSTLTVSNMSPEDSSIYLCSVASGVFLETQYFGPGTRLLVL.

The V and J genes are TRBV5-5 and TRBJ2-1; 9 nucleotides align to TRBD2. J lost 4 bases, V lost 4 bases, and 15 bases had no gene match. Germline-derived CDR1 and CDR2 are SGHKS and YYEKEE (reference sequence). This CDR3 has 18 amino acids. The chain's CDR3 is CASSLYSISGGFYNEQFF. The CDR3 DNA is TGTGCCAGCAGCCTCTACTCCATTAGCGGGGGTTTTTACAATGAGCAGTTCTTC.

This rearrangement joins TRBV28 to TRBJ1-2; D is unresolved. V was shortened by 4 bases and J by 8 bases, with 20 bases between the two germline ends. Germline loops: CDR1 MDHEN, CDR2 SYDVKM. This CDR3 region has 15 residues. CDR3: CASSSRRLGIGGYTF. CDR3 DNA sequence: TGTGCCAGCAGTTCCCGACGACTGGGTATCGGGGGCTACACCTTC.